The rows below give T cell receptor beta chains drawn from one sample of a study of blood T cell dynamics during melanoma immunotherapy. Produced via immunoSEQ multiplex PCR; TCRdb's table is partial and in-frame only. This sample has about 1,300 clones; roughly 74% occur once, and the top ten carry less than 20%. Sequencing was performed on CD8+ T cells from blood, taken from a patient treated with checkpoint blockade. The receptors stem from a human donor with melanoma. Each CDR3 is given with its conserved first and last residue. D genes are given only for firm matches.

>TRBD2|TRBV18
CASSPPLAGADEQYF
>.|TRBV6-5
CASSSRGGLELFF
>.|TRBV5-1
CASSLNDRSETQYF
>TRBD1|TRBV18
CASSVTGEVYKNIQYF
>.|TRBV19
CASSPRRENTEAFF
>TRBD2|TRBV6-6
CASRTPSGRGDEQFF
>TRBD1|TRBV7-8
CASSHPQGAGNEQFF
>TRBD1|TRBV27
CASRKTGEGYTF
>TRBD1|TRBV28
CASSPRQGGPKNIQYF
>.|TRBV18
CASWTTTRDGSGETQYF
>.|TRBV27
CASSPTRPGELFF
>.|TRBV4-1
CASSQDSILSTDTQYF
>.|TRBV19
CASTSTGWNEQFF
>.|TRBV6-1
CASRHQGSGANVLTF
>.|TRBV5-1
CASSLFGQTESYEQYF
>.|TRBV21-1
CASSKREPELAQYF
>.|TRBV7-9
CASSGTAGPEAFF
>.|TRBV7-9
CASSAQGDTEAFF
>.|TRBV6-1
CASSEATGYEKLFF
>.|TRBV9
CASSVAVGTNYEQYF
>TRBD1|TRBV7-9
CASSPRDRTYEQYF
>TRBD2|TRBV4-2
CASSHQTSGRQSSYEQYF
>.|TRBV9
CASSVSNYGYTF
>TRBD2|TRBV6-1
CASRFGKSGVYEQYF
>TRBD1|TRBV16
CASSHTTGAVTSYGYTF
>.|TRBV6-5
CARGTAPDTQYF
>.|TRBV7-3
CASSLGVSNEQFF
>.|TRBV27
CASSSLAKELKGQYF
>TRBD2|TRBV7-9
CASSSHLAGGLFYNEQFF
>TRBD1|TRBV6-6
CASIDGTGIIYGYTF